Listed below are T cell receptor beta chains from one sample, sequenced in a study of blood T cell repertoires in COVID-19. Sequencing was performed with immunoSEQ multiplex PCR; in TCRdb, only in-frame clones are kept and a portion is missing. The sample shows approximately 65,000 clones, approximately 80% of them seen only once. Sample: peripheral blood. These receptors all stem from a woman of 80 years or more with active or convalescent COVID-19. The CDR3 runs from the conserved cysteine through the conserved F or W. Each record gives: clone size, J gene, D gene, V gene, CDR3 protein, CDR3 DNA. A D gene is named only where the DNA matches it firmly. Clone size, where shown, is once, few, many, or a class for clones that have expanded.

abundance: -; j_gene: TRBJ2-2; d_gene: -; v_gene: TRBV11-2; CDR3aa: CASSLAYTGELFF; CDR3nt: TGTGCCAGCAGCTTAGCCTACACCGGGGAGCTGTTTTTT
abundance: few; j_gene: TRBJ1-4; d_gene: TRBD1; v_gene: TRBV3-1/TRBV3-2; CDR3aa: CASRNTGGDEKLFF; CDR3nt: TGTGCCAGCAGAAATACAGGGGGGGATGAAAAACTGTTTTTT
abundance: once; j_gene: TRBJ2-1; d_gene: -; v_gene: TRBV14; CDR3aa: CASSQGLWQQFF; CDR3nt: TGTGCCAGCAGCCAAGGATTGTGGCAGCAGTTCTTC
abundance: -; j_gene: TRBJ1-6; d_gene: -; v_gene: TRBV27; CDR3aa: CASSNTGTTPLHF; CDR3nt: TGTGCCAGCAGTAATACCGGGACAACGCCCCTCCACTTT
abundance: -; j_gene: TRBJ1-1; d_gene: -; v_gene: TRBV6-5; CDR3aa: CASMRQPNTEAFF; CDR3nt: TGTGCCAGCATGCGACAGCCAAACACTGAAGCTTTCTTT
abundance: few; j_gene: TRBJ2-5; d_gene: TRBD2; v_gene: TRBV10-3; CDR3aa: CAISEGRGDLKETQYF; CDR3nt: TGTGCCATCAGTGAAGGGCGGGGGGACTTAAAGGAGACCCAGTACTTC
abundance: -; j_gene: TRBJ1-1; d_gene: TRBD1; v_gene: TRBV27; CDR3aa: CASSLGQGSIAAFF; CDR3nt: TGTGCCAGCAGTCTAGGACAGGGGAGCATAGCGGCTTTCTTT
abundance: once; j_gene: TRBJ1-2; d_gene: TRBD1; v_gene: TRBV5-1; CDR3aa: CASRSGQATYGYTF; CDR3nt: TGCGCCAGCAGGTCGGGACAGGCCACCTATGGCTACACCTTC
abundance: -; j_gene: TRBJ2-5; d_gene: -; v_gene: TRBV3-1/TRBV3-2; CDR3aa: CASSQGPGQETQYF; CDR3nt: TGTGCCAGCAGCCAAGGACCCGGGCAAGAGACCCAGTACTTC
abundance: -; j_gene: TRBJ2-5; d_gene: -; v_gene: TRBV3-1/TRBV3-2; CDR3aa: CASSQTTSLQETQYF; CDR3nt: TGTGCCAGCAGCCAAACAACTAGTTTACAAGAGACCCAGTACTTC
abundance: -; j_gene: TRBJ1-6; d_gene: -; v_gene: TRBV6-5; CDR3aa: CASSRRPQGSPLHF; CDR3nt: TGTGCCAGCAGCCGCAGACCCCAGGGTTCACCCCTCCACTTT
abundance: -; j_gene: TRBJ2-3; d_gene: -; v_gene: TRBV5-8; CDR3aa: CASSLAGATQYF; CDR3nt: TGTGCCAGCAGCTTGGCAGGGGCTACGCAGTATTTT
abundance: -; j_gene: TRBJ1-1; d_gene: TRBD1; v_gene: TRBV3-1/TRBV3-2; CDR3aa: CASSSGTAMNTEAFF; CDR3nt: TGTGCCAGCAGCTCCGGGACAGCTATGAACACTGAAGCTTTCTTT